One TCR beta chain is described in this entry. The data are from a study of T cell clonotyping in hematopoietic cell transplantation. Trimming removed 1 base at V and 0 bases at J, with 9 bases between. Germline lookup yields CDR1 SGHTA and CDR2 FQGNSA. CDR3 length equals 15 residues. TCRdb's table, derived via immunoSEQ multiplex PCR, lists solely in-frame clones and lacks some. Among approximately 44,000 clones listed, around 96% were seen once. The clonotype originates from a man younger than 40 in good health. Some clones in this sample may be carry-over from other donors' samples. The material sequenced was peripheral blood mononuclear cells. V gene TRBV7-2 combines with J gene TRBJ1-1; D gene ambiguous. CDR3 sequence reads: CASSLGTGMNTEAFF. CDR3 DNA: TGTGCCAGCAGCTTAGGGACCGGGATGAACACTGAAGCTTTCTTT. Together with reference TRBV7-2 and TRBJ1-1, the CDR3 gives the full variable domain: GAGVSQSPSNKVTEKGKDVELRCDPISGHTALYWYRQSLGQGLEFLIYFQGNSAPDKSGLPSDRFSAERTGGSVSTLTIQRTQQEDSAVYLCASSLGTGMNTEAFFGQGTRLTVV.